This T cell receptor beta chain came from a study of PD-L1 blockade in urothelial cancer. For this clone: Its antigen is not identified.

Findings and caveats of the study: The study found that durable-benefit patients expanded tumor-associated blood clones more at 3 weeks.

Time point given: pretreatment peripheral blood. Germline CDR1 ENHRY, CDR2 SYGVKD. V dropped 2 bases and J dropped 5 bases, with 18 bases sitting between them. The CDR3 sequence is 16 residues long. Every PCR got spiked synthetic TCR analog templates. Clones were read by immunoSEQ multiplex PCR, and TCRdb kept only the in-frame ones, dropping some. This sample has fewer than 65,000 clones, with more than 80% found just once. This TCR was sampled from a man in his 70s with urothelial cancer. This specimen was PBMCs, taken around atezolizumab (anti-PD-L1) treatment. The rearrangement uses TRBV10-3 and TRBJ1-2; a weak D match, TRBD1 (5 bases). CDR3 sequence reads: CAISEPGTQGPYGYTF. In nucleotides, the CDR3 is TGTGCCATCAGTGAGCCCGGGACTCAGGGACCGTATGGCTACACCTTC.